Each of the 3 T cell receptor beta chains below was sequenced from the same sample in a study of CD8 T cells in ankylosing spondylitis listed by TCRdb under 2017. These receptors are not linked to any known antigen. The receptor library was made with 5' RACE. The data were produced on an Illumina HiSeq 2500. TCRdb reprocessing: public reads trimmed at Q25 with fastp, clones called with MiXCR, in-frame beta chains kept. Identical CDR3 proteins give one entry, which carries the most common genes and DNA. For this sample the table gives 200,000 to 250,000 distinct CDR3 sequences, of which around 16% were detected only once. About two fifths of the sample is held by the ten biggest clonotypes. What the study reported, not specific to this receptor: A TCR beta motif made up of several highly homologous amino acid variants appeared to be characteristic of blood from ankylosing spondylitis patients.

The specimen was blood, either unsorted or a sorted T cell fraction (not recorded which). Source of these receptors: a male donor with ankylosing spondylitis.

This chain links TRBV27 with TRBJ2-1; 9 bases line up with TRBD2. Germline CDR1 is MNHEY and CDR2 is SMNVEV (reference sequence). CDR3 size: 15 residues. Trimming took 3 bases from V and 3 from J; bases not matched to a gene: 3. CDR3 loop: CASSFSGSVYNEQFF. CDR3 sequence (DNA): TGTGCCAGCAGTTTTAGCGGGAGCGTCTACAATGAGCAGTTCTTC.

This clonotype came up a few times. This chain connects TRBV14 to TRBJ1-6, with 8 nucleotides matching TRBD1. The CDR3 has 14 residues. V lost 4 bases to trimming and J lost 14 bases; unmatched junction nucleotides: 10. Germline V CDR1 and CDR2: SGHDN, FVKESK. DNA for the CDR3: TGTGCCAGCAGCCCACGCGGACAGGGATTATCCCTCCACTTT. Its protein product is CASSPRGQGLSLHF.

This clonotype came up a few times. The chain has TRBV28 and TRBJ2-7; 7 nucleotides match TRBD1. J was trimmed by 2 bases and V by 4 bases; bases with no gene match: 8. CDR1 and CDR2 from the germline V gene are MDHEN and SYDVKM. The CDR3 extends over 15 amino acids. The CDR3 here is CASSYRGLFAYEQYF. The CDR3 DNA reads TGTGCCAGCAGTTACAGGGGCCTCTTTGCCTACGAGCAGTACTTC. Full variable domain (outside the CDR3, taken from reference TRBV28 and TRBJ2-7): DVKVTQSSRYLVKRTGEKVFLECVQDMDHENMFWYRQDPGLGLRLIYFSYDVKMKEKGDIPEGYSVSREKKERFSLILESASTNQTSMYLCASSYRGLFAYEQYFGPGTRLTVT.